These T cell receptor beta chains were read from a single sample in a study of shared clonotypes between healthy human individuals. Profiled with immunoSEQ multiplex PCR; TCRdb holds only in-frame clones, not every one. Of approximately 600,000 clones in the sample, approximately 95% were seen once. Sequenced input: naive CD8+ T cells sorted from blood. These TCRs come from a woman aged 30 to 39 in good health. The CDR3 runs from the conserved cysteine through the conserved F or W. The D gene is left open where the match is weak. Some rows have no size entry. The others give once, few or many, or a class for an expanded clone.

D gene,V gene,clone size,J gene,CDR3 protein,CDR3 DNA
NA,TRBV5-1,NA,TRBJ2-1,CASSFRTKIDEQFF,TGCGCCAGCAGCTTCCGGACTAAAATCGATGAGCAGTTCTTC
NA,TRBV20-1,NA,TRBJ2-5,CSARDAPEQYF,TGCAGTGCTAGAGACGCGCCGGAGCAGTACTTC
NA,TRBV19,NA,TRBJ1-1,CASSIDPSLGTEAFF,TGTGCCAGTAGTATAGATCCTAGTTTGGGCACTGAAGCTTTCTTT
NA,TRBV27,NA,TRBJ2-1,CASSLSGDYNEQFF,TGTGCCAGCAGTTTATCGGGAGATTACAATGAGCAGTTCTTC
TRBD2,TRBV5-4,NA,TRBJ2-1,CASSFSSRLAQFF,TGTGCCAGCAGCTTCTCATCCCGACTAGCGCAGTTCTTC
NA,TRBV27,NA,TRBJ2-7,CASSSMTMSDEQYF,TGTGCCAGCAGTTCCATGACCATGTCCGACGAGCAGTACTTC
TRBD1,TRBV11-2,once,TRBJ2-7,CASRDRWGSYEQYF,TGTGCCAGCAGGGACAGGTGGGGCTCCTACGAGCAGTACTTC
NA,TRBV14,NA,TRBJ2-7,CASSWGRVDEQYF,TGTGCCAGCAGCTGGGGACGAGTGGACGAGCAGTACTTC
NA,TRBV28,NA,TRBJ2-2,CASCTGVSNTGELFF,TGTGCCAGCTGTACGGGAGTATCGAACACCGGGGAGCTGTTTTTT
NA,TRBV29-1,NA,TRBJ2-3,CSPILREVLTDTQYF,TGCAGCCCTATTTTGAGGGAGGTACTCACAGATACGCAGTATTTT
NA,TRBV5-1,once,TRBJ1-5,CASSLEDWQVFQPQHF,TGCGCCAGCAGCTTGGAAGACTGGCAGGTTTTTCAGCCCCAGCATTTT
NA,TRBV7-3,NA,TRBJ2-1,CASSLTLGGSSYNEQFF,TGTGCCAGCAGCTTAACGTTGGGTGGGAGCTCCTACAATGAGCAGTTCTTC
NA,TRBV7-9,NA,TRBJ1-1,CASSRQQRETEAFF,TGTGCCAGCAGCCGGCAGCAGCGGGAGACTGAAGCTTTCTTT
NA,TRBV7-9,once,TRBJ1-4,CASSILFRGTNEKLFF,TGTGCCAGCAGTATACTCTTCAGGGGTACTAATGAAAAACTGTTTTTT
NA,TRBV28,NA,TRBJ2-7,CATQGSRQGIFYEQYF,TGTGCCACCCAGGGTAGCCGGCAGGGGATTTTCTACGAGCAGTACTTC
NA,TRBV5-6,NA,TRBJ2-2,CASSVGGTNTGELFF,TGTGCCAGCAGCGTGGGTGGGACGAACACCGGGGAGCTGTTTTTT
NA,TRBV27,NA,TRBJ2-7,CASSFSEGPGEQYF,TGTGCCAGCAGTTTCAGCGAGGGGCCGGGGGAGCAGTACTTC
TRBD2,TRBV27,NA,TRBJ2-2,CASSLLASGTGTGELFF,TGTGCCAGCAGTTTACTCGCTAGCGGGACGGGAACCGGGGAGCTGTTTTTT
NA,TRBV4-2,NA,TRBJ2-7,CASSQEALGLSYEQYF,TGTGCCAGCAGCCAAGAGGCGCTAGGACTCTCCTACGAGCAGTACTTC
NA,TRBV5-1,NA,TRBJ2-7,CASSLASGHTGNEQYF,TGCGCCAGCAGCTTGGCCAGCGGACACACCGGTAACGAGCAGTACTTC
TRBD2,TRBV7-8,NA,TRBJ2-7,CASSFLSGISYEQYF,TGTGCCAGCAGCTTCCTTAGCGGGATCTCCTACGAGCAGTACTTC
NA,TRBV27,NA,TRBJ1-2,CASSPTGLDGYTF,TGTGCCAGCTCCCCCACCGGGCTCGATGGCTACACCTTC
NA,TRBV19,NA,TRBJ2-1,CASSPVASSYNEQFF,TGTGCCAGTAGTCCCGTGGCGAGCTCCTACAATGAGCAGTTCTTC
TRBD1,TRBV28,NA,TRBJ1-3,CASSLLGQGSGNTIYF,TGTGCCAGCAGTTTATTGGGACAGGGCTCTGGAAACACCATATATTTT
NA,TRBV10-2,once,TRBJ2-2,CASSEGPGPGELFF,TGCGCCAGCAGTGAGGGCCCCGGCCCCGGGGAGCTGTTTTTT
NA,TRBV2,NA,TRBJ2-2,CASRVTGELFF,TGTGCCAGCAGGGTCACCGGGGAGCTGTTTTTT
TRBD1,TRBV6-1,NA,TRBJ2-7,CASSPRQGVYEQYF,TGTGCCAGCAGTCCCAGGCAGGGGGTATACGAGCAGTACTTC
NA,TRBV2,NA,TRBJ1-1,CVTSGGTEAFF,TGTGTCACTTCCGGTGGGACTGAAGCTTTCTTT
TRBD1,TRBV5-1,NA,TRBJ1-1,CASSLASGGSRTEAFF,TGCGCCAGCAGCTTGGCCTCAGGGGGGTCAAGGACTGAAGCTTTCTTT
NA,TRBV28,NA,TRBJ2-7,CASSFSGTSYEQYF,TGTGCCAGCAGTTTCTCCGGGACCTCCTACGAGCAGTACTTC
NA,TRBV11-2,NA,TRBJ2-2,CASSLGQGLNTGELFF,TGTGCCAGCAGCTTAGGCCAGGGGCTGAACACCGGGGAGCTGTTTTTT
NA,TRBV7-9,NA,TRBJ2-7,CASSPPRWAGSGNEQYF,TGTGCCAGCAGCCCCCCCCGTTGGGCAGGGTCGGGTAACGAGCAGTACTTC
NA,TRBV28,once,TRBJ1-1,CASSFPGTEAFF,TGTGCCAGCAGTTTCCCAGGGACTGAAGCTTTTTTT
NA,TRBV5-4,NA,TRBJ2-1,CASSFVGERAEQFF,TGTGCCAGCAGCTTCGTAGGGGAGCGGGCTGAGCAGTTCTTC
TRBD1,TRBV27,NA,TRBJ2-7,CASSLRTGSGFEQYF,TGTGCCAGCAGTTTAAGGACAGGGAGTGGTTTCGAGCAGTACTTC
NA,TRBV27,NA,TRBJ1-5,CASSLLGGGNQPQHF,TGTGCCAGCAGTTTATTGGGGGGTGGAAATCAGCCCCAGCATTTT
TRBD1,TRBV18,NA,TRBJ1-3,CASSPPGRGLGNTIYF,TGTGCCAGCTCACCACCGGGCAGGGGGTTGGGAAACACCATATATTTT
TRBD1,TRBV13,NA,TRBJ1-2,CASSSGQGERDGYTF,TGTGCCAGCAGCTCAGGACAGGGGGAAAGGGATGGCTACACCTTC
TRBD1,TRBV13,NA,TRBJ2-1,CASSLGQGQEQFF,TGTGCCAGCAGCCTCGGACAGGGACAGGAGCAGTTCTTC
NA,TRBV6-5,NA,TRBJ2-1,CASSYSSGRVYNEQFF,TGTGCCAGCAGTTACTCGAGTGGCAGGGTCTACAATGAGCAGTTCTTC
TRBD1,TRBV4-1,once,TRBJ2-7,CASSQGQGVYEQYF,TGCGCCAGCAGCCAGGGACAGGGGGTCTACGAGCAGTACTTC
TRBD1,TRBV27,NA,TRBJ2-3,CASSLGTGTSTDTQYF,TGTGCCAGCAGTTTAGGGACAGGGACTAGCACAGATACGCAGTATTTT
NA,TRBV10-3,NA,TRBJ1-5,CAISETFLGPQHF,TGTGCCATCAGTGAGACTTTCCTCGGGCCCCAGCATTTT
NA,TRBV10-3,NA,TRBJ2-7,CAISDAGAQGTYEQYF,TGTGCCATCAGTGATGCAGGGGCCCAGGGGACCTACGAGCAGTACTTC
TRBD2,TRBV10-3,NA,TRBJ2-7,CAISELAGDYEQYF,TGTGCCATCAGTGAGTTAGCGGGAGACTACGAGCAGTACTTC
TRBD2,TRBV5-4,NA,TRBJ2-1,CASSFGLAGILNEQFF,TGTGCCAGCAGCTTCGGACTAGCGGGAATTTTGAATGAGCAGTTCTTC
NA,TRBV4-1,once,TRBJ2-3,CASSQAPRGLGTDTQYF,TGCGCCAGCAGCCAAGCTCCTCGGGGGCTCGGTACAGATACGCAGTATTTT
NA,TRBV2,NA,TRBJ2-6,CASSDPNSGANVLTF,TGTGCCAGCAGTGACCCTAACTCTGGGGCCAACGTCCTGACTTTC
TRBD2,TRBV28,NA,TRBJ2-3,CASSLITGGPTDTQYF,TGTGCCAGCAGTTTAATCACGGGAGGGCCGACAGATACGCAGTATTTT
NA,TRBV5-1,NA,TRBJ1-5,CASSLRGLPDRVYSNQPQHF,TGCGCCAGCAGCTTACGAGGACTACCCGACCGAGTGTATAGCAATCAGCCCCAGCATTTT
TRBD1,TRBV27,NA,TRBJ2-7,CASSLSPQGAREQYF,TGTGCCAGCAGTTTATCGCCACAGGGGGCTAGAGAGCAGTACTTC
NA,TRBV25-1,NA,TRBJ2-5,CASSEGPNSVYF,TGTGCCAGCAGTGAGGGGCCAAACTCCGTGTACTTC
NA,TRBV5-6,NA,TRBJ1-5,CASTFGLSNQPQHF,TGTGCCAGCACCTTTGGGTTGAGCAATCAGCCCCAGCATTTT
NA,TRBV19,NA,TRBJ2-7,CASSIRANKYEQYF,TGTGCCAGTAGTATACGAGCGAATAAATACGAGCAGTACTTC
NA,TRBV19,once,TRBJ1-1,CASSIVPGQNTEAFF,TGTGCCAGTAGTATAGTTCCGGGCCAGAACACTGAAGCTTTCTTT
NA,TRBV7-6,NA,TRBJ2-3,CASSLGQNTDTQYF,TGTGCCAGCAGCTTAGGACAGAACACAGATACGCAGTATTTT
NA,TRBV5-8,NA,TRBJ1-1,CASSFARFRNTEAFF,TGTGCCAGCAGCTTTGCCCGGTTTCGGAACACTGAAGCTTTCTTT